This is a list of T cell receptor beta chains from one sample in a study of cytomegalovirus exposure and HLA in healthy donors. Assay used: immunoSEQ multiplex PCR; TCRdb lists only in-frame clones, some missing. This sample has around 94,000 clones, with more than 70% found just once. Sequences were obtained from PBMCs. These TCRs come from a woman in her fifties or sixties in good health and CMV-seropositive. CDR3s include the opening cysteine and the closing phenylalanine or tryptophan. D genes are given only for firm matches. Clone size is shown for a subset of rows, as once, few, many or a class of expanded clone.

d_call: TRBD1; j_call: TRBJ1-4; v_call: TRBV5-6; clone_size: NA; cdr3_nt: TGTGCCAGCAGGGGACAGGAAAATGAAAAACTGTTTTTT; cdr3_aa: CASRGQENEKLFF
d_call: TRBD2; j_call: TRBJ2-7; v_call: TRBV7-3; clone_size: NA; cdr3_nt: TGTGCCAGCAGCTTATTAGCGGGAGGGAGCGAGCAGTACTTC; cdr3_aa: CASSLLAGGSEQYF
d_call: NA; j_call: TRBJ1-1; v_call: TRBV7-9; clone_size: once; cdr3_nt: TGTGCCAGCAGCCTGGGCCAGGGGACTGAAGCTTTCTTT; cdr3_aa: CASSLGQGTEAFF
d_call: NA; j_call: TRBJ1-5; v_call: TRBV29-1; clone_size: NA; cdr3_nt: TGCAGCGTTGAGACAGAACCTAATCAGCCCCAGCATTTT; cdr3_aa: CSVETEPNQPQHF
d_call: NA; j_call: TRBJ1-1; v_call: TRBV18; clone_size: once; cdr3_nt: TGTGCCAGCTCACCGAGGACAGACACTGAAGCTTTCTTT; cdr3_aa: CASSPRTDTEAFF
d_call: TRBD2; j_call: TRBJ2-2; v_call: TRBV27; clone_size: NA; cdr3_nt: TGTGCCAGCAGTCTAGCGGGAGATTTCACCGGGGAGCTGTTTTTT; cdr3_aa: CASSLAGDFTGELFF
d_call: NA; j_call: TRBJ1-1; v_call: TRBV6-1; clone_size: few; cdr3_nt: TGTGCCAGCAGTGACTCGGGGGTGTCTGAAGCTTTCTTT; cdr3_aa: CASSDSGVSEAFF
d_call: NA; j_call: TRBJ1-3; v_call: TRBV9; clone_size: NA; cdr3_nt: TGTGCCAGCAGCGTAGAAGGACAGAGCTCTGGAAACACCATATATTTT; cdr3_aa: CASSVEGQSSGNTIYF
d_call: TRBD1; j_call: TRBJ1-4; v_call: TRBV5-5; clone_size: NA; cdr3_nt: TGTGCCAGCAGGGAGGGGGCAGCTAATGAAAAACTGTTTTTT; cdr3_aa: CASREGAANEKLFF
d_call: NA; j_call: TRBJ1-2; v_call: TRBV19; clone_size: NA; cdr3_nt: TGTGCCAGTAGTGACACCCTGACAGGCCCCTACTATGGCTACACCTTC; cdr3_aa: CASSDTLTGPYYGYTF
d_call: NA; j_call: TRBJ1-2; v_call: TRBV5-6; clone_size: NA; cdr3_nt: TGTGCCAGCAGCCTAACAGGGACCAGAGCCTTCTATGGCTACACCTTC; cdr3_aa: CASSLTGTRAFYGYTF
d_call: NA; j_call: TRBJ1-1; v_call: TRBV6-5; clone_size: NA; cdr3_nt: TGTGCCAGCAGTTACTCGAAGGAGGGAAAAGCTTTCTTT; cdr3_aa: CASSYSKEGKAFF
d_call: TRBD2; j_call: TRBJ2-7; v_call: TRBV18; clone_size: NA; cdr3_nt: TGTGCCAGCTCACCAGCGAGTCTAGCGGGAGGCGAGCAGTACTTC; cdr3_aa: CASSPASLAGGEQYF
d_call: TRBD1; j_call: TRBJ1-2; v_call: TRBV5-6; clone_size: NA; cdr3_nt: TGTGCCAGCAGCTTGTTCGGACAGGGAATCTATGGCTACACCTTC; cdr3_aa: CASSLFGQGIYGYTF
d_call: NA; j_call: TRBJ2-1; v_call: TRBV5-1; clone_size: once; cdr3_nt: TGCGCCAGCAGCCGGAGGGGACTTGACTCCTACAATGAGCAGTTCTTC; cdr3_aa: CASSRRGLDSYNEQFF
d_call: TRBD1; j_call: TRBJ2-1; v_call: TRBV29-1; clone_size: NA; cdr3_nt: TGCAGCGCCCGGGAGACAGGGGGCTCCTACAATGAGCAGTTCTTC; cdr3_aa: CSARETGGSYNEQFF
d_call: NA; j_call: TRBJ2-7; v_call: TRBV7-9; clone_size: NA; cdr3_nt: TGTGCCAGCAGCCCTAGGGGCCCAACCTACGAGCAGTACTTC; cdr3_aa: CASSPRGPTYEQYF